This entry concerns a single T cell receptor (beta chain). Its specificity is unknown. The record originates from a study of STAT3 mutations in large granular lymphocyte leukemia. Study overall: Among longitudinally sequenced T-LGLL patients, roughly half had canonical activating STAT3 mutations detected.

Here immunoSEQ multiplex PCR was the method, and the copy in TCRdb shows in-frame clones only, minus some. This sample carries approximately 43,000 clones, approximately 78% of them seen once, and the ten largest clones take 0.43%. General study points: At least one immunodominant TCR beta clonotype appeared in every T-cell large granular lymphocyte leukemia patient. Clonal expansion was inferred from samples taken at other timepoints.

The specimen sequenced was PBMCs. This sequence was found in a human donor with T large granular lymphocyte leukemia. Some clones in this sample may be carry-over from other donors' samples.

DNA of the CDR3: TGTGCCAGCAGTTCCGGCGGGGGCGCGGGAAATAATTCACCCCTCCACTTT. Translation: CASSSGGGAGNNSPLHF. The chain combines TRBV9 with TRBJ1-6; tentatively, D is TRBD1 (6 bases). CDR1 is SGDLS, CDR2 YYNGEE, per germline. The CDR3 spans 17 residues. The V end was cut by 5 bases, the J end by 5 bases, with 20 bases between.